This T cell receptor (beta chain) was obtained from a study of blood T cells in healthy people across ages. Study conclusions and caveats: Unsorted PBMC material precluded a definitive naive versus antigen-experienced comparison.

Sample-barcoded 5' priming and a J-beta primer mix drove a second PCR of roughly 7 to 11 cycles. TCRdb called the 5' RACE reads again in MiXCR, with one record for every CDR3 protein. The sample lists approximately 800,000 distinct CDR3 sequences; about 25% were seen once. Per the germline V gene, CDR1 is DFQATT and CDR2 is SNEGSKA (reference sequence). This CDR3 comprises 12 residues. V was clipped by 5 bases and J by 5 bases, with 12 bases between them. This clonotype was seen once. Its specificity is unknown. This same sample was also taken into another study, of T cells of mothers and their children.

This sequence was found in a boy aged 5-17 years in good health. The genes are TRBV20-1 and TRBJ1-1; the D is unclear. Sequenced sample: blood. CDR3 region: CSASETGTEAFF. CDR3 nucleotides: TGCAGTGCTTCTGAAACGGGAACTGAAGCTTTCTTT.